Below, 18 T cell receptor beta chains from the same sample are listed, as sequenced in a study of post-analysis software for immune sequencing data. For these receptors, no antigen is known. Study results and caveats: TRBV5-6, TRBV5-1 and TRBV20-1 belonged to a set of roughly 5 TRBV segments that were more frequent in patients than controls.

Unique molecular identifiers featured in each of the TCR beta cDNA libraries. TCRdb passed the PCR reads through MiXCR, listing each CDR3 protein once. Of approximately 730,000 distinct CDR3 sequences in the sample, around 42% were seen once. Sequences were obtained from blood. The receptors shown here come from a girl aged 10 to 17 with multiple sclerosis.

This clonotype was seen once. The chain links TRBV27 to TRBJ2-7; D may correspond to TRBD1 or TRBD2 (5 bases each). The CDR3 length is 18 residues. Germline CDR1 and CDR2: MNHEY and SMNVEV (reference sequence). The V end lost 6 bases, the J end lost 1 base, and 25 bases lay between the germline ends. The CDR3 DNA sequence: TGTGCCAGCAGACTAAGAACCTCGACCCGAGGGGATTCCTACGAGCAGTACTTC. Translating it yields CASRLRTSTRGDSYEQYF.

This clonotype has a handful of counts. V is TRBV3-1 and J is TRBJ2-1; D possibly corresponds to TRBD2 (6 bases). Trimming shortened V by 3 bases and J by 4 bases, and 13 bases separated the two germline ends. The germline CDR1 and CDR2 sequences are LGHDT and YNNKEL (reference sequence). CDR3 length: 15 amino acids. The chain's CDR3 is CASSHNSEGYNEQFF. For the CDR3, the DNA is TGTGCCAGCAGCCACAATTCGGAGGGATACAATGAGCAGTTCTTC.

A few counts support this clonotype. The rearrangement links TRBV9 to TRBJ2-7; D gene unclear. The V end lost 4 bases, the J end lost 0 bases, and 14 bases lay between the germline ends. The CDR3 consists of 15 residues. Germline-derived CDR1 and CDR2 are SGDLS and YYNGEE. CDR3 nucleotides: TGTGCCAGCAGCCCCCCTGGAGCCCACTCCTACGAGCAGTACTTC. This translates into CASSPPGAHSYEQYF.

The chain joins TRBV7-9 to TRBJ2-7, with D perhaps TRBD1 or TRBD2 (7 bases each). From germline, CDR1 is SEHNR and CDR2 FQNEAQ (reference sequence). Trimming cost V 2 bases and J 5 bases, with 16 bases left between them. There are 15 residues in the CDR3. CDR3 region: CASSLLAQGGNEQYF. The DNA for the CDR3 is TGTGCCAGCAGCTTATTGGCCCAGGGGGGGAACGAGCAGTACTTC.

This chain joins TRBV24-1 and TRBJ2-1; D is uncertain. V was clipped by 1 base and J by 10 bases, with 4 bases between them. This CDR3 is 11 amino acids long. Germline CDR1 reads KGHDR; CDR2 reads SFDVKD. CDR3 amino acids: CATSDFREQFF. DNA for the CDR3: TGTGCCACCAGTGATTTCAGAGAGCAGTTCTTC.

This clonotype was counted a single time. Its ends do not fully match the called genes, so a read error is possible. The chain is built from TRBV7-2 and TRBJ2-7; 7 bases fit TRBD2. CDR3 length: 13 residues. The germline CDR1 and CDR2 sequences are SGHTA and FQGNSA. The CDR3 protein is CAGSLELAWEQYF. The DNA for the CDR3 is TGTGCCGGCAGCTTAGAACTAGCGTGGGAGCAGTACTTC.

The V gene is TRBV6-5, the J gene TRBJ2-1; TRBD1 matches 7 bases. CDR1 and CDR2 (germline): MNHEY, SVGAGI. There are 14 residues in the CDR3. Trimming took 6 bases from V and 6 from J; bases not matched to a gene: 8. The CDR3 DNA reads TGTGCCAGCAGCAGACAGGGCTTCGGCAATGAGCAGTTCTTC. It is translated as CASSRQGFGNEQFF.

V usage is TRBV30 and J usage is TRBJ1-2, with TRBD1 matching 8 bases. From germline, CDR1 is GTSNPN and CDR2 SVGIG (reference sequence). J gave up 7 bases and V 6 bases, and 7 bases lay outside the gene matches. This CDR3 comprises 12 residues. In DNA form, the CDR3 reads TGTGCCTGCGACAGGGGTAGGGGTGGCTACACCTTC. Its translation: CACDRGRGGYTF. Full variable domain (outside the CDR3, taken from reference TRBV30 and TRBJ1-2): SQTIHQWPATLVQPVGSPLSLECTVEGTSNPNLYWYRQAAGRGLQLLFYSVGIGQISSEVPQNLSASRPQDRQFILSSKKLLLSDSGFYLCACDRGRGGYTFGSGTRLTVV.

This clonotype has just a few counts. CDR3 residues: CATQGINEQFF. CDR3 in DNA: TGTGCCACACAGGGTATTAATGAGCAGTTCTTC. V usage is TRBV10-3 and J usage is TRBJ2-1; D may be TRBD1 (6 bases). Trimming pared 10 bases from V and 7 bases from J, leaving 11 bases between. Germline loops: CDR1 ENHRY, CDR2 SYGVKD. The CDR3 loop spans 11 amino acids.

This clonotype was detected a few times. The chain carries TRBV5-6 and TRBJ2-4; 7 positions agree with TRBD1. V lost 4 bases, J lost 6 bases, and 16 bases stayed unmatched. The CDR3 consists of 17 residues. Looked up from germline, CDR1 is SGHDT and CDR2 is YYEEEE. CDR3 sequence reads: CASSLSRDSYWVNIQYF. As DNA, the CDR3 is TGTGCCAGCAGCCTTTCCCGGGACAGTTATTGGGTAAACATTCAGTACTTC.

The chain has TRBV6-2 or TRBV6-3 and TRBJ1-5; D is possibly TRBD1 (5 bases). V was clipped by 6 bases and J by 3 bases, with 15 bases between them. Germline V gene lookup returns CDR1 MNHEY and CDR2 SVGEGT. The CDR3 runs 15 residues. DNA of the CDR3: TGTGCCAGCAGAACCGGGGGGGGACTCAATCAGCCCCAGCATTTT. Its protein is CASRTGGGLNQPQHF.

This clonotype has more than one count but fewer than ten. The junction does not match germline at one end; this may be a read error. This sequence joins TRBV3-1 and TRBJ2-6; 7 bases are shared with TRBD1. Germline V lookup: CDR1 LGHDT, CDR2 YNNKEL (reference sequence). The CDR3 spans 15 residues. The CDR3 DNA reads TGTGCCAGCACCCGAGGGGGCTCTGGGGCCAGCGTCCTGACTTTC. Amino acids: CASTRGGSGASVLTF.

The chain carries TRBV10-3 and TRBJ1-2; no definite D call. Trimming removed 6 bases from V and 3 bases from J, with 11 bases in between. The germline V gene encodes CDR1 ENHRY and CDR2 SYGVKD. The CDR3 is 13 residues long. The CDR3 region has the DNA TGTGCCATCAGCCAGGACGGTGACTATGGCTACACCTTC. Residues: CAISQDGDYGYTF.

The chain is built from TRBV7-9 and TRBJ2-5; D is ambiguous. CDR3 length: 15 residues. Germline CDR1 is SEHNR and CDR2 is FQNEAQ (reference sequence). The V end was cut by 5 bases, the J end by 5 bases, with 18 bases between. CDR3 sequence: CASSPVWVTRETQYF. CDR3 coding DNA: TGTGCCAGCAGCCCCGTTTGGGTCACAAGGGAGACCCAGTACTTC.

J is TRBJ2-1 and V is TRBV20-1; D perhaps matches TRBD1 (5 bases). Judging by the DNA end, TRBJ2-7 fits better; the J call may be wrong. The CDR3 is 10 residues long. Germline CDR1 and CDR2: DFQATT and SNEGSKA (reference sequence). The CDR3 region is CSAKGNEQYF. The CDR3 bases are TGCAGTGCTAAGGGGAATGAGCAGTACTTC.

This clonotype was seen only a few times. The chain links TRBV7-2 to TRBJ2-7; a possible D gene is TRBD2 (6 bases). This CDR3 has 17 residues. CDR1 is SGHTA and CDR2 is FQGNSA in the germline V gene. Deletions cut 5 bases from V and 6 bases from J, with 26 bases between. The CDR3 coding sequence is TGTGCCAGCAGCCACCCTACAGGAGGGGTCATCCTAGGCGAGCAGTACTTC. Protein: CASSHPTGGVILGEQYF.

CDR3 protein: CASSARQGSNTGELFF. The CDR3 nucleotides read TGTGCCAGCAGCGCCCGACAGGGATCGAACACCGGGGAGCTGTTTTTT. The J gene is TRBJ2-2, the V gene TRBV9; TRBD1 matches at 7 bases. With 3 bases clipped from V and 0 bases from J, the junction kept 5 bases outside the gene matches. The CDR3 has 16 amino acids. In germline, CDR1 is SGDLS, CDR2 YYNGEE.

This clonotype turned up a few times. The CDR3 protein is CASSYWGKVDQPQHF. The DNA for the CDR3 is TGTGCCAGCAGTTATTGGGGGAAAGTCGATCAGCCCCAGCATTTT. This chain joins TRBV6-6 and TRBJ1-5; possibly TRBD1 for D (5 bases). Trimming removed 3 bases from V and 5 bases from J, with 14 bases in between. Germline-derived CDR1 and CDR2 are MNHNY and SVGAGI (reference sequence). This CDR3 spans 15 amino acids.